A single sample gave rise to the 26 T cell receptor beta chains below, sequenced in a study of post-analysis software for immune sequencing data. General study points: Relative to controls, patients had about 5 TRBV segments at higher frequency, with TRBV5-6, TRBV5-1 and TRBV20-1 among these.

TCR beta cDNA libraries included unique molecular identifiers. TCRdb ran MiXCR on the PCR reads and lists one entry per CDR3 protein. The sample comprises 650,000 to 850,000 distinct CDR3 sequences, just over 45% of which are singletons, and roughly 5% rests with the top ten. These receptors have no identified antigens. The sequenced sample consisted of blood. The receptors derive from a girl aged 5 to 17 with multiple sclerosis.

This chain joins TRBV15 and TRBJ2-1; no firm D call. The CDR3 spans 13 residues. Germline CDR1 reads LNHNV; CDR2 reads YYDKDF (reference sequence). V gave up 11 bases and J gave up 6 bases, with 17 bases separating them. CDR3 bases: TGTGCCCTCTCTCACACCAGGACCAATGAGCAGTTCTTC. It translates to CALSHTRTNEQFF.

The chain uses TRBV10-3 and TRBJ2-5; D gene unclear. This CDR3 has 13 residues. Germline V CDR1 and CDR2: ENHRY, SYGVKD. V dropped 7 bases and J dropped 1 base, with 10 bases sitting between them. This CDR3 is CAITEGRQETQYF. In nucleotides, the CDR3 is TGTGCCATCACCGAAGGACGCCAAGAGACCCAGTACTTC.

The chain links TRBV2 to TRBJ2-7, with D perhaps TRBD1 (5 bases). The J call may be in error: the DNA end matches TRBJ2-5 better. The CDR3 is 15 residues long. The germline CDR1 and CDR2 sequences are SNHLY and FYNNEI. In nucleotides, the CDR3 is TGTGCCAGCAGTGGCAGGGTCGGTCGGCAAGAGACCCAGTACTTC. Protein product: CASSGRVGRQETQYF.

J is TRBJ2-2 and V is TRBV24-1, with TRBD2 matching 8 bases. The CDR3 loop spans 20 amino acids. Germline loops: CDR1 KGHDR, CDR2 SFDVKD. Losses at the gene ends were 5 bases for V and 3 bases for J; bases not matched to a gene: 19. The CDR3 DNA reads TGTGCCACCAGTGCCTTGCCCAGATCACTAGCGGAACAATACACCGGGGAGCTGTTTTTT. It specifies CATSALPRSLAEQYTGELFF.

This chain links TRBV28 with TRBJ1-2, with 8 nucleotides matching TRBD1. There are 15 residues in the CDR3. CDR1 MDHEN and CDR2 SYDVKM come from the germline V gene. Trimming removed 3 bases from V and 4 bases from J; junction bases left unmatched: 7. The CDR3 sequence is CASSFGRGQIYGYTF. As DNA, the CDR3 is TGTGCCAGCAGTTTTGGCAGGGGGCAAATCTATGGCTACACCTTC.

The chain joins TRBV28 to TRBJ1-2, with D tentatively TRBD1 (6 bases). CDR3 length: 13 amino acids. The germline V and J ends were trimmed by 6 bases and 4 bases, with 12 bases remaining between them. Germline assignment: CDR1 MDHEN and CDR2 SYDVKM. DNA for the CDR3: TGTGCCAGCAGACGGACAGCCGTCTATGGCTACACCTTC. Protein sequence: CASRRTAVYGYTF.

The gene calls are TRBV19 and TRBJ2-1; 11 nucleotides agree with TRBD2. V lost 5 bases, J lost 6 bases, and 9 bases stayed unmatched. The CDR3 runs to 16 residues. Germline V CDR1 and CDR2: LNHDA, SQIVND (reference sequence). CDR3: CASSVVAGGMGNEQFF. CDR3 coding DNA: TGTGCCAGTAGTGTGGTAGCGGGAGGGATGGGCAATGAGCAGTTCTTC.

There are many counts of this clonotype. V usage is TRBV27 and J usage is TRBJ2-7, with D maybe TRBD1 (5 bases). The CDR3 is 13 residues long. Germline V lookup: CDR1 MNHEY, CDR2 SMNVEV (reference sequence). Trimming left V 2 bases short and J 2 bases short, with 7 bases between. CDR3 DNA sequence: TGTGCCAGCAGTTTAAGGGGCCCCTACGAGCAGTACTTC. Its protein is CASSLRGPYEQYF.

The CDR3 region is CATGVYNSPLHF. The CDR3 coding sequence is TGTGCCACCGGGGTCTATAATTCACCCCTCCACTTT. This chain links TRBV6-5 with TRBJ1-6; the D is unclear. CDR3 length equals 12 residues. V shed 10 bases and J shed 3 bases, with 7 bases lying between them. Germline assignment: CDR1 MNHEY and CDR2 SVGAGI.

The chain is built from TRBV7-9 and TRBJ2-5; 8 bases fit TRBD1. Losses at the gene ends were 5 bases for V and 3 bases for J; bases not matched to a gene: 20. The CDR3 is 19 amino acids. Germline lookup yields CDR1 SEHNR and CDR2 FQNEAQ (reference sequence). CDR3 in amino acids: CASSTRQGLKKRGEETQYF. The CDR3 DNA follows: TGTGCCAGCAGCACCCGACAGGGGCTGAAAAAAAGGGGGGAAGAGACCCAGTACTTC.

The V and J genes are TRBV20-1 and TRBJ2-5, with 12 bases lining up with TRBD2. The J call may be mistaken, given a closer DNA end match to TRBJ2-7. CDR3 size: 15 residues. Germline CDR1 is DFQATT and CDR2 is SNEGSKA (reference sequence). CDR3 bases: TGCAGTGCTGGCGAGACTAGCGGGAGTTCTTACGAGCAGTACTTC. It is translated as CSAGETSGSSYEQYF.

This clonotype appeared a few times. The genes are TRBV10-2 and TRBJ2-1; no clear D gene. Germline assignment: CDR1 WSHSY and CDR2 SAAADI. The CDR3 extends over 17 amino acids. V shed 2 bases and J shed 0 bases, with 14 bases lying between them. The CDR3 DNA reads TGCGCCAGCAGTGAGCCCTCAGACCCGAGCTCCTACAATGAGCAGTTCTTC. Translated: CASSEPSDPSSYNEQFF.

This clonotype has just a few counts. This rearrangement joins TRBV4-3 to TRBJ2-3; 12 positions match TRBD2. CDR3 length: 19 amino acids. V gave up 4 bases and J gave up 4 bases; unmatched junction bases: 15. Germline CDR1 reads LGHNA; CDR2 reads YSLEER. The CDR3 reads CASSLPVLAGGPFPDTQYF. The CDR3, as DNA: TGCGCCAGCAGCCTCCCAGTACTAGCGGGAGGCCCCTTCCCAGATACGCAGTATTTT.

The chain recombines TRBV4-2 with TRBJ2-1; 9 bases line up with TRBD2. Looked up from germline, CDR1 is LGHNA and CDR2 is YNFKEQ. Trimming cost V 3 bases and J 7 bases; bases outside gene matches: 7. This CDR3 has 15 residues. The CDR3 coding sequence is TGTGCCAGCAGCCAGTTAGCGGGAGTGGGGAATGAGCAGTTCTTC. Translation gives CASSQLAGVGNEQFF.

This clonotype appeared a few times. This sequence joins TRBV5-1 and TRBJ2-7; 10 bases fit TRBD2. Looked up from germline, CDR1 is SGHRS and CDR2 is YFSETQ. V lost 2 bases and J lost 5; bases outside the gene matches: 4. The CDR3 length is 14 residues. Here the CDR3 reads CASSFLAGGDEQYF. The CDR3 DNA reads TGCGCCAGCAGCTTTTTAGCGGGAGGCGACGAGCAGTACTTC. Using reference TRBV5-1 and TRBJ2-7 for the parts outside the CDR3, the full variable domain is KAGVTQTPRYLIKTRGQQVTLSCSPISGHRSVSWYQQTPGQGLQFLFEYFSETQRNKGNFPGRFSGRQFSNSRSEMNVSTLELGDSALYLCASSFLAGGDEQYFGPGTRLTVT.

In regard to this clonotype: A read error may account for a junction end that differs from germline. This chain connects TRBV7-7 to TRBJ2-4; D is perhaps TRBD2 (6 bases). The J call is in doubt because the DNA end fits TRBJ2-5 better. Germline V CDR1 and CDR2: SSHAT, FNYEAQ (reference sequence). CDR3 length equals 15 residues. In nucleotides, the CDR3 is TGTGCTAGCAGCGCGGGGCCAGCAACCCAAGAGACCCAGTACTTC. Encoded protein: CASSAGPATQETQYF.

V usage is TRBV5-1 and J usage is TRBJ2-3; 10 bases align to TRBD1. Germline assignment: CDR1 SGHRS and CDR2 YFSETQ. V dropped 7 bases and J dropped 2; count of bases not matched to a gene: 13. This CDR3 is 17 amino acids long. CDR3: CASGTLRDRGDTDTQYF. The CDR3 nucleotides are TGCGCCAGCGGAACCCTCCGGGACAGGGGCGACACAGATACGCAGTATTTT.

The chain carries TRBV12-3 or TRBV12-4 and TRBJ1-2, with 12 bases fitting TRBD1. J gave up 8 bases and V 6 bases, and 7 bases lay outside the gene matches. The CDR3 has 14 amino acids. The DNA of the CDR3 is TGTGCCAGCAGCAAGGGACAGGGGGCGCGGGGCTACACCTTC. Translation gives CASSKGQGARGYTF.

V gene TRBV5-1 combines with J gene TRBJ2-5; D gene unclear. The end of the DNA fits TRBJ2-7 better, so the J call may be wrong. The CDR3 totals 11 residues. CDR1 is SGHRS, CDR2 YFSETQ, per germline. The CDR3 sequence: CASIDSYEQYF. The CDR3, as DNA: TGCGCCAGCATCGACTCCTACGAGCAGTACTTC.

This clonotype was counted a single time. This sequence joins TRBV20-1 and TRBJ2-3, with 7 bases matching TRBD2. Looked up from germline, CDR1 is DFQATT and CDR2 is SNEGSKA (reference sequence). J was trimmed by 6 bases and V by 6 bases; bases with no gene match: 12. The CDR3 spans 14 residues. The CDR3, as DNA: TGCAGTGCACGGCAGCGGGGAATCCGGGATACGCAGTATTTT. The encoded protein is CSARQRGIRDTQYF.

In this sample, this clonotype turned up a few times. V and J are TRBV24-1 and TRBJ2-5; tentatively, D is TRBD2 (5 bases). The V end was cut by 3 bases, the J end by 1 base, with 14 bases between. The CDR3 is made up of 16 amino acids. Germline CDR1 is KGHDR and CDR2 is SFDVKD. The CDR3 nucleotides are TGTGCCACCAGTGATCGCGATGGACTCCTCCAAGAGACCCAGTACTTC. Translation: CATSDRDGLLQETQYF.

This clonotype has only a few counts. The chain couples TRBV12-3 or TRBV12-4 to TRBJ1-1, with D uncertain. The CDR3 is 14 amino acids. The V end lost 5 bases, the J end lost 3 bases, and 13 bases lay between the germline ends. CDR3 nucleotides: TGTGCCAGCAGTCCCGACACCTGGGACACTGAAGCTTTCTTT. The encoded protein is CASSPDTWDTEAFF.

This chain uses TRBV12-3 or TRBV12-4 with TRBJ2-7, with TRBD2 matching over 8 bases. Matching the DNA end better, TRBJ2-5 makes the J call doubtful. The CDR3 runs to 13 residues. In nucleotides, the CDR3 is TGTGCCAGCACCTCGGGAGGGAAAGAGACCCAGTACTTC. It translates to CASTSGGKETQYF.

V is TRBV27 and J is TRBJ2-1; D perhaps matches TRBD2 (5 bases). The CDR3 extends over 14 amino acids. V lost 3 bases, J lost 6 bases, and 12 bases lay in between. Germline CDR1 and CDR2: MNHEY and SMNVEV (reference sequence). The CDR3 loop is CASSFLAGGNEQFF. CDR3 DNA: TGTGCCAGCAGTTTTCTAGCCGGAGGCAATGAGCAGTTCTTC.

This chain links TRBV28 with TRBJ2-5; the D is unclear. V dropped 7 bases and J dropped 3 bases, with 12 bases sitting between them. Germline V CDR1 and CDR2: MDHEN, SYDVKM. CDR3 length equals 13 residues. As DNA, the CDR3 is TGTGCCAGCACCCCCTTGACGGAAGAGACCCAGTACTTC. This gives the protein CASTPLTEETQYF.

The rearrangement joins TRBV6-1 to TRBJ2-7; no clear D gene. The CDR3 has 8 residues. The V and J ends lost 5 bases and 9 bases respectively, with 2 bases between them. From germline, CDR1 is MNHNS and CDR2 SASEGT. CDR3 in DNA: TGTGCCAGCAGTCTGCAGTACTTC. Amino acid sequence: CASSLQYF.